This T cell receptor beta chain originates from a study of blood T cell repertoires in COVID-19. Whole-study context: Both acute and convalescent COVID-19 samples were obtained from the United States, Italy and Spain. PBMCs, B-cell-depleted T cells, or T cells provided the cDNA or gDNA that made up the material.

Clones were read by immunoSEQ multiplex PCR, and TCRdb kept only the in-frame ones, dropping some. Altogether 190,000 or so clones are present, 80% to 90% being singletons, with the ten largest covering approximately 10%. The germline CDR1 and CDR2 sequences are GTSNPN and SVGIG (reference sequence). J was trimmed by 10 bases and V by 2 bases; bases with no gene match: 8. The CDR3 contains 15 residues. The sequenced sample consisted of PBMCs or T cells enriched from blood (not recorded which). The chain is built from TRBV30 and TRBJ1-6; TRBD1 agrees at 10 bases. The receptor was isolated from a young man with acute COVID-19. DNA of the CDR3: TGTGCCTGGAGTCTCCGGGACAGGGGTGGATCACCCCTCCACTTT. Amino acid sequence: CAWSLRDRGGSPLHF.